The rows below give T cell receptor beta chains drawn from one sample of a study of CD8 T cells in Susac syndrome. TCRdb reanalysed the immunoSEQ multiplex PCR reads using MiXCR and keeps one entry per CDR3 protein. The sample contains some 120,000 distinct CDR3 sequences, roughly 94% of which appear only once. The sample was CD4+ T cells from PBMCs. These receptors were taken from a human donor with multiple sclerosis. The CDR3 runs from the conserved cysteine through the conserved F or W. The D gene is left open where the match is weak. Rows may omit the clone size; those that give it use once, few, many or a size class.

CDR3nt: TGTGCCAGCAGCTTAGTAATACTCGACAGGGTACGACAGCCCCAGCATTTT
CDR3aa: CASSLVILDRVRQPQHF
abundance: .
j_gene: TRBJ1-5
v_gene: TRBV7-8
d_gene: TRBD1

CDR3nt: TGTGCCAGCAGTTCTACAGGGCATCCTTCCGAAGCTTTCTTT
CDR3aa: CASSSTGHPSEAFF
abundance: .
j_gene: TRBJ1-1
v_gene: TRBV6-5
d_gene: .

CDR3nt: TGTGCCAGCAGTTCTCGAGAAGCGGGGGGACAAGAGACCCAGTACTTC
CDR3aa: CASSSREAGGQETQYF
abundance: .
j_gene: TRBJ2-5
v_gene: TRBV28
d_gene: TRBD2

CDR3nt: TGTGCCTGGAGTCGGACGATCTATGGCTACACCTTC
CDR3aa: CAWSRTIYGYTF
abundance: .
j_gene: TRBJ1-2
v_gene: TRBV30
d_gene: .

CDR3nt: TGTGCCACCAGCAGAGGATGGACTAGCGGGACTCAAGAGACCCAGTACTTC
CDR3aa: CATSRGWTSGTQETQYF
abundance: .
j_gene: TRBJ2-5
v_gene: TRBV15
d_gene: TRBD2

CDR3nt: TGTGCCTCCGACAGGGACTCTGGGGCCAACGTCCTGACTTTC
CDR3aa: CASDRDSGANVLTF
abundance: .
j_gene: TRBJ2-6
v_gene: TRBV30
d_gene: TRBD1

CDR3nt: TGTGCCAGCAGTTTACGTGTCGGGGACAGGGGGGCAGGGGAGCAGTACTTC
CDR3aa: CASSLRVGDRGAGEQYF
abundance: .
j_gene: TRBJ2-7
v_gene: TRBV27
d_gene: TRBD1

CDR3nt: TGTGCCAGCAGCTTTTTACCTAAAGAGACCCAGTACTTC
CDR3aa: CASSFLPKETQYF
abundance: .
j_gene: TRBJ2-5
v_gene: TRBV7-3
d_gene: .

CDR3nt: TGTGCCAGCAGTGAAGCAGGCAGGGTGGGTGGCTACACCTTC
CDR3aa: CASSEAGRVGGYTF
abundance: .
j_gene: TRBJ1-2
v_gene: TRBV25-1
d_gene: .

CDR3nt: TGTGCCAGCGGAGGGGGACCGACGATTTACAATGAGCAGTTCTTC
CDR3aa: CASGGGPTIYNEQFF
abundance: .
j_gene: TRBJ2-1
v_gene: TRBV2
d_gene: .

CDR3nt: TGCAGCGCCGCAGACGTGGGACAGGGGAATTCTGAAGCTTTCTTT
CDR3aa: CSAADVGQGNSEAFF
abundance: .
j_gene: TRBJ1-1
v_gene: TRBV29-1
d_gene: TRBD1

CDR3nt: TGCAGTGCAAGCCGAGGGGCGAACTACGAGCAGTACTTC
CDR3aa: CSASRGANYEQYF
abundance: once
j_gene: TRBJ2-7
v_gene: TRBV20-1
d_gene: .

CDR3nt: TGTGCCAGCAAAGCGGAGTGGGCCAAAAACATTCAGTACTTC
CDR3aa: CASKAEWAKNIQYF
abundance: .
j_gene: TRBJ2-4
v_gene: TRBV12-3/TRBV12-4
d_gene: .

CDR3nt: TGTGCCAGCAGTTATGGGGGGGGAGTCACCGGGGAGCTGTTTTTT
CDR3aa: CASSYGGGVTGELFF
abundance: once
j_gene: TRBJ2-2
v_gene: TRBV6-6
d_gene: TRBD2

CDR3nt: TGTGCCAGCAGCTCTGATAACTATGGCTACACCTTC
CDR3aa: CASSSDNYGYTF
abundance: .
j_gene: TRBJ1-2
v_gene: TRBV7-9
d_gene: .

CDR3nt: TGTGCCTGGAGCCAGGGGGGTTGGGAAAAACTGTTTTTT
CDR3aa: CAWSQGGWEKLFF
abundance: .
j_gene: TRBJ1-4
v_gene: TRBV30
d_gene: TRBD1

CDR3nt: TGTGCCAGCACGTACTTAATAGGGGGAGGCTACACCTTC
CDR3aa: CASTYLIGGGYTF
abundance: .
j_gene: TRBJ1-2
v_gene: TRBV27
d_gene: .

CDR3nt: TGTGCCAGCAGTCCATACAGGGAGGAGACCCAGTACTTC
CDR3aa: CASSPYREETQYF
abundance: .
j_gene: TRBJ2-5
v_gene: TRBV6-6
d_gene: .

CDR3nt: TGTGCCAGCAGTTACTCGATGGGGGGGGGCACTGAAGCTTTCTTT
CDR3aa: CASSYSMGGGTEAFF
abundance: .
j_gene: TRBJ1-1
v_gene: TRBV6-2/TRBV6-3
d_gene: .

CDR3nt: TGTGCCTGGAGTGTGAAACAGGGATACGAGCAGTACTTC
CDR3aa: CAWSVKQGYEQYF
abundance: .
j_gene: TRBJ2-7
v_gene: TRBV30
d_gene: .

CDR3nt: TGTGCCAGCAGTCTGGACAGGACCGGCACAGATACGCAGTATTTT
CDR3aa: CASSLDRTGTDTQYF
abundance: once
j_gene: TRBJ2-3
v_gene: TRBV6-6
d_gene: TRBD1

CDR3nt: TGTGCCAGTAGTCTCTTAGGGGGGGCGAACACTGAAGCTTTCTTT
CDR3aa: CASSLLGGANTEAFF
abundance: once
j_gene: TRBJ1-1
v_gene: TRBV19
d_gene: .

CDR3nt: TGTGCCAGCAGTTTAAACGGGAACACTGAAGCTTTCTTT
CDR3aa: CASSLNGNTEAFF
abundance: .
j_gene: TRBJ1-1
v_gene: TRBV12-3/TRBV12-4
d_gene: .

CDR3nt: TGTGCCAGCAGCGTAGATCAGGGTAGATACGAGCAGTACTTC
CDR3aa: CASSVDQGRYEQYF
abundance: .
j_gene: TRBJ2-7
v_gene: TRBV9
d_gene: .

CDR3nt: TGTGCCAGTAGTCCCGGACAGCAACCTTCCTACGAGCAGTACTTC
CDR3aa: CASSPGQQPSYEQYF
abundance: .
j_gene: TRBJ2-7
v_gene: TRBV19
d_gene: .

CDR3nt: TGTGCCAGCAGCTTAGATCAGGGAAGGCGAGCTTTCTTT
CDR3aa: CASSLDQGRRAFF
abundance: .
j_gene: TRBJ1-1
v_gene: TRBV13
d_gene: .

CDR3nt: TGTGCCTGGAGTACTAGCCCTAACTATGGCTACACCTTC
CDR3aa: CAWSTSPNYGYTF
abundance: .
j_gene: TRBJ1-2
v_gene: TRBV30
d_gene: .

CDR3nt: TGTGCCAGCAGCCCCATGGGGGATCCCAATCAGCCCCAGCATTTT
CDR3aa: CASSPMGDPNQPQHF
abundance: .
j_gene: TRBJ1-5
v_gene: TRBV6-2/TRBV6-3
d_gene: .

CDR3nt: TGTGCCAGCAGTTTCGGAAGAGGGCTCAAAGCTTTCTTT
CDR3aa: CASSFGRGLKAFF
abundance: .
j_gene: TRBJ1-1
v_gene: TRBV12-3/TRBV12-4
d_gene: .

CDR3nt: TGTGCCAGCAGTTTAGGTCATCAAGAGACCCAGTACTTC
CDR3aa: CASSLGHQETQYF
abundance: .
j_gene: TRBJ2-5
v_gene: TRBV12-3/TRBV12-4
d_gene: .

CDR3nt: TGTGCCAGCAGCCCGGGACCCCCTGGAGACTATGGCTACACCTTC
CDR3aa: CASSPGPPGDYGYTF
abundance: .
j_gene: TRBJ1-2
v_gene: TRBV7-9
d_gene: .

CDR3nt: TGTGCCACCAGGGAACCCGGGCAGCGCTCGATGGAGTTCTTC
CDR3aa: CATREPGQRSMEFF
abundance: .
j_gene: TRBJ2-1
v_gene: TRBV15
d_gene: .

CDR3nt: TGTGCCAGCAGCCCCGTAGTTGCCGGGGAGCTGTTTTTT
CDR3aa: CASSPVVAGELFF
abundance: .
j_gene: TRBJ2-2
v_gene: TRBV14
d_gene: .

CDR3nt: TGTGCCAGTGTTAAAGGGGGCGATGAGACCCAGTACTTC
CDR3aa: CASVKGGDETQYF
abundance: .
j_gene: TRBJ2-5
v_gene: TRBV19
d_gene: TRBD1

CDR3nt: TGTGCCAGCAGACACCACTGGGGGGGCTCTAACTATGGCTACACCTTC
CDR3aa: CASRHHWGGSNYGYTF
abundance: once
j_gene: TRBJ1-2
v_gene: TRBV6-1
d_gene: .

CDR3nt: TGCAGCGTTCAGAGGGGTTCTGAGCAGTTCTTC
CDR3aa: CSVQRGSEQFF
abundance: .
j_gene: TRBJ2-1
v_gene: TRBV29-1
d_gene: .

CDR3nt: TGCGCCAGCAGCCAAAGGTACGGGGGGGCTGCATATGAGCAGTTCTTC
CDR3aa: CASSQRYGGAAYEQFF
abundance: .
j_gene: TRBJ2-1
v_gene: TRBV4-3
d_gene: TRBD2

CDR3nt: TGTGCCACCAGTGATACGCGGACATACAATGAGCAGTTCTTC
CDR3aa: CATSDTRTYNEQFF
abundance: .
j_gene: TRBJ2-1
v_gene: TRBV24-1
d_gene: .

CDR3nt: TGTGCCAGTAGTCCTCCAGGTGCCTATGGCTACACCTTC
CDR3aa: CASSPPGAYGYTF
abundance: .
j_gene: TRBJ1-2
v_gene: TRBV19
d_gene: .

CDR3nt: TGTGCCAGCAGTTTTGAGGCTATCTCCGGCTACGAGCAGTACTTC
CDR3aa: CASSFEAISGYEQYF
abundance: .
j_gene: TRBJ2-7
v_gene: TRBV6-6
d_gene: .

CDR3nt: TGTGCCAGCACCCCGTCGGGGGAGACCCAGTACTTC
CDR3aa: CASTPSGETQYF
abundance: .
j_gene: TRBJ2-5
v_gene: TRBV7-2
d_gene: .

CDR3nt: TGTGCCAGCAGCCTTCTAGGGGCGACCGGGGAGCTGTTTTTT
CDR3aa: CASSLLGATGELFF
abundance: .
j_gene: TRBJ2-2
v_gene: TRBV6-5
d_gene: .

CDR3nt: TGTGCCAGTAGTATACCCGGCAATCAGCCCCAGCATTTT
CDR3aa: CASSIPGNQPQHF
abundance: .
j_gene: TRBJ1-5
v_gene: TRBV19
d_gene: .

CDR3nt: TGTGCCAGCAGCCAAGGTGACAGGGGGCGGGCGACCACTGAAGCTTTCTTT
CDR3aa: CASSQGDRGRATTEAFF
abundance: .
j_gene: TRBJ1-1
v_gene: TRBV3-1
d_gene: TRBD1

CDR3nt: TGTGCCAGTAGTAGAGACAGGGATACGCAGTATTTT
CDR3aa: CASSRDRDTQYF
abundance: .
j_gene: TRBJ2-3
v_gene: TRBV19
d_gene: .

CDR3nt: TGCGCCAGCAGCTTGGGTCCCCGAGCGGGGGGACTTGGAAACATTCAGTACTTC
CDR3aa: CASSLGPRAGGLGNIQYF
abundance: .
j_gene: TRBJ2-4
v_gene: TRBV5-1
d_gene: TRBD2

CDR3nt: TGTGCCAGCACCCTTCCCGGGAACTACGAGCAGTACTTC
CDR3aa: CASTLPGNYEQYF
abundance: .
j_gene: TRBJ2-7
v_gene: TRBV6-2/TRBV6-3
d_gene: .

CDR3nt: TGCAGCGTTGACATTGGAGGGGATGGCAATCAGCCCCAGCATTTT
CDR3aa: CSVDIGGDGNQPQHF
abundance: few
j_gene: TRBJ1-5
v_gene: TRBV29-1
d_gene: .

CDR3nt: TGCGCCAGCAGCACCGACGGCGGCTCTGGAAACACCATATATTTT
CDR3aa: CASSTDGGSGNTIYF
abundance: .
j_gene: TRBJ1-3
v_gene: TRBV5-1
d_gene: .

CDR3nt: TGTGCCAGTACCCCAAGAGGTCTCACCGGGGAGCTGTTTTTT
CDR3aa: CASTPRGLTGELFF
abundance: .
j_gene: TRBJ2-2
v_gene: TRBV19
d_gene: .

CDR3nt: TGTGCCAGCAGCCAAGGCGGGGGACAGGGGTCCGGGGAGCTGTTTTTT
CDR3aa: CASSQGGGQGSGELFF
abundance: .
j_gene: TRBJ2-2
v_gene: TRBV3-1
d_gene: TRBD1

CDR3nt: TGTGCCAGCAACCAGGCGACGGACTATGGCTACACCTTC
CDR3aa: CASNQATDYGYTF
abundance: .
j_gene: TRBJ1-2
v_gene: TRBV12-3/TRBV12-4
d_gene: .